Listed below are T cell receptor beta chains from one sample, sequenced in a study of neoadjuvant anti-PD-1 for oral cavity cancer. TCRdb keeps only in-frame clones here, not all; method: immunoSEQ multiplex PCR. The sample holds 6,000 or so clones, roughly 53% seen once. The sequencing used tumor tissue, collected after nivolumab (anti-PD-1) treatment. These receptors were taken from a person aged 40 to 85 with oral cavity squamous cell carcinoma. The CDR3 runs from the conserved cysteine through the conserved F or W. D genes are given only for firm matches. Expanded clones get a size class; other rows say once, few or many, or leave the size out.

CDR3: CASSDSQTVNTEAFF
DNA: TGTGCCAGCAGTGATTCCCAGACGGTGAACACTGAAGCTTTCTTT
J: TRBJ1-1
size: NA
V: TRBV2
D: NA

CDR3: CAWSKREKETQYF
DNA: TGTGCCTGGAGTAAGAGGGAGAAAGAGACCCAGTACTTC
J: TRBJ2-5
size: NA
V: TRBV30
D: NA

CDR3: CADKEESGGGKRETQYF
DNA: TGTGCCGATAAAGAAGAAAGCGGGGGGGGTAAAAGAGAGACCCAGTACTTC
J: TRBJ2-5
size: NA
V: TRBV27
D: TRBD2

CDR3: CASRSLTGGPYEQYF
DNA: TGTGCCAGTAGATCCCTGACAGGGGGGCCCTACGAGCAGTACTTC
J: TRBJ2-7
size: NA
V: TRBV19
D: TRBD1

CDR3: CASSPVHEQYF
DNA: TGTGCCAGCAGCCCTGTTCACGAGCAGTACTTC
J: TRBJ2-7
size: NA
V: TRBV6-6
D: NA

CDR3: CASRRSGSTDTQYF
DNA: TGTGCCAGTAGGAGGAGCGGGAGCACAGATACGCAGTATTTT
J: TRBJ2-3
size: once
V: TRBV19
D: NA

CDR3: CASSTGTSNQPQHF
DNA: TGTGCCAGCAGTACAGGGACTAGCAATCAGCCCCAGCATTTT
J: TRBJ1-5
size: once
V: TRBV6-6
D: NA

CDR3: CASSLDGANYGYTF
DNA: TGTGCCAGCAGTTTAGACGGGGCTAACTATGGCTACACCTTC
J: TRBJ1-2
size: NA
V: TRBV27
D: NA

CDR3: CASSRGESTNEKLFF
DNA: TGCGCCAGCTCTCGGGGGGAATCGACTAATGAAAAACTGTTTTTT
J: TRBJ1-4
size: NA
V: TRBV23-1
D: NA

CDR3: CASSSQMGVTGDTIYF
DNA: TGTGCCAGCAGTTCTCAAATGGGGGTTACAGGGGACACCATATATTTT
J: TRBJ1-3
size: NA
V: TRBV28
D: TRBD1

CDR3: CASGLDGVQGNQPQHF
DNA: TGTGCCAGCGGGCTGGATGGGGTTCAGGGGAATCAGCCCCAGCATTTT
J: TRBJ1-5
size: NA
V: TRBV2
D: NA

CDR3: CASSEGWESGSNQPQHF
DNA: TGTGCCAGCAGTGAGGGGTGGGAATCGGGAAGCAATCAGCCCCAGCATTTT
J: TRBJ1-5
size: NA
V: TRBV6-1
D: NA

CDR3: CASSTAHGEAEAFF
DNA: TGTGCCAGCAGCACGGCCCACGGGGAGGCTGAAGCTTTCTTT
J: TRBJ1-1
size: NA
V: TRBV5-5
D: NA

CDR3: CASSYWGNTEAFF
DNA: TGTGCCAGCAGTTACTGGGGGAACACTGAAGCTTTCTTT
J: TRBJ1-1
size: NA
V: TRBV6-5
D: NA

CDR3: CASSQVASGGEIEADTQYF
DNA: TGCGCCAGCAGCCAAGTTGCTAGCGGGGGCGAAATTGAGGCAGATACGCAGTATTTT
J: TRBJ2-3
size: NA
V: TRBV4-1
D: TRBD2

CDR3: CASSLDTPSNEQFF
DNA: TGCGCCAGCAGCTTGGACACTCCTTCGAATGAGCAGTTCTTC
J: TRBJ2-1
size: NA
V: TRBV5-1
D: NA

CDR3: CASSLVNAYEQYF
DNA: TGTGCCAGCAGTTTAGTAAACGCCTACGAGCAGTACTTC
J: TRBJ2-7
size: few
V: TRBV27
D: NA

CDR3: CASSPILLSGTGLETQYF
DNA: TGTGCCAGCTCACCTATACTACTTTCCGGGACAGGGCTAGAGACCCAGTACTTC
J: TRBJ2-5
size: NA
V: TRBV18
D: TRBD1

CDR3: CASSRFGDKSVPQHF
DNA: TGTGCCAGCAGCCGATTCGGGGACAAATCGGTGCCCCAGCATTTT
J: TRBJ1-5
size: NA
V: TRBV14
D: NA

CDR3: CASRAATTAYEQYF
DNA: TGTGCCAGCAGAGCCGCCACCACAGCGTACGAGCAGTACTTC
J: TRBJ2-7
size: few
V: TRBV2
D: NA

CDR3: CAWSAGGRGYTF
DNA: TGTGCCTGGAGTGCAGGGGGCAGGGGCTACACCTTC
J: TRBJ1-2
size: NA
V: TRBV30
D: TRBD1

CDR3: CASRGQPNQPQHF
DNA: TGTGCCAGCAGAGGACAGCCGAATCAGCCCCAGCATTTT
J: TRBJ1-5
size: NA
V: TRBV6-1
D: NA

CDR3: CASSPGTVGYTF
DNA: TGTGCCAGCAGCCCTGGGACGGTTGGCTACACCTTC
J: TRBJ1-2
size: medium-sized
V: TRBV7-2
D: NA

CDR3: CATSRDRSGVIRKTEAFF
DNA: TGTGCCACCAGCAGAGATCGGAGCGGGGTGATAAGGAAGACTGAAGCTTTCTTT
J: TRBJ1-1
size: few
V: TRBV15
D: NA

CDR3: CASSLVAGRRTDTQYF
DNA: TGTGCCAGCAGCTTGGTAGCGGGGAGACGCACAGATACGCAGTATTTT
J: TRBJ2-3
size: few
V: TRBV6-7
D: TRBD2

CDR3: CSAQQNGAKNIQYF
DNA: TGCAGCGCTCAACAGAACGGAGCCAAAAACATTCAGTACTTC
J: TRBJ2-4
size: NA
V: TRBV29-1
D: NA

CDR3: CSVVGLAENTQYF
DNA: TGCAGCGTTGTAGGACTAGCGGAGAATACGCAGTATTTT
J: TRBJ2-3
size: NA
V: TRBV29-1
D: TRBD2